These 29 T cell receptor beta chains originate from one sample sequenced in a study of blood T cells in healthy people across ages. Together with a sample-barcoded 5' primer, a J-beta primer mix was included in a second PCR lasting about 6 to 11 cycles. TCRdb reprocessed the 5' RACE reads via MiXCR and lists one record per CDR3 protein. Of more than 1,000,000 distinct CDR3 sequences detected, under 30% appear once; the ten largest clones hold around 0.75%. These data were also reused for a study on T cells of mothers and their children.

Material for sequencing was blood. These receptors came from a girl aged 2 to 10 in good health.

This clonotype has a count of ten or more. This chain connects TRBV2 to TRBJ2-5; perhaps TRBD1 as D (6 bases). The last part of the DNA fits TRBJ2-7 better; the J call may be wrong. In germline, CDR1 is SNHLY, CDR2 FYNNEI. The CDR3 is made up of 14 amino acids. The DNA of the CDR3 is TGTGCCAGCAGTACCGGGACATCTGGCTACGAGCAGTACTTC. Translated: CASSTGTSGYEQYF.

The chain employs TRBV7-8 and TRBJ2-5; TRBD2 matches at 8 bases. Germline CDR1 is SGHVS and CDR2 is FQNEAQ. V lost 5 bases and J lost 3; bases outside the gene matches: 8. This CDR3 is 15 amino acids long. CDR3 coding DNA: TGTGCCAGCAGCGCCCTACTAGCGGCAGAAGAGACCCAGTACTTC. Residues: CASSALLAAEETQYF.

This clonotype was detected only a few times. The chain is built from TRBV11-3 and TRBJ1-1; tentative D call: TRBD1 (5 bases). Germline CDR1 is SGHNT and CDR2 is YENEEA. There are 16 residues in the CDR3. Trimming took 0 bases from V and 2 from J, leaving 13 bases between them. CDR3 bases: TGTGCCAGCAGCTTAGATGGTCAGGGCCCAAACACTGAAGCTTTCTTT. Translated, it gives CASSLDGQGPNTEAFF. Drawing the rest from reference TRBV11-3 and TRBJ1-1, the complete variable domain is EAGVVQSPRYKIIEKKQPVAFWCNPISGHNTLYWYLQNLGQGPELLIRYENEEAVDDSQLPKDRFSAERLKGVDSTLKIQPAELGDSAVYLCASSLDGQGPNTEAFFGQGTRLTVV.

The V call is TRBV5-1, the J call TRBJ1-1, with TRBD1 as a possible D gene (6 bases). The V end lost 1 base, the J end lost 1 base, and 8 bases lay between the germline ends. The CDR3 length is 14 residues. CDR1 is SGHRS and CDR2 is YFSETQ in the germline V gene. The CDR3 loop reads CASSLPGENTEAFF. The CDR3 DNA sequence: TGCGCCAGCAGCTTGCCAGGGGAGAACACTGAAGCTTTCTTT.

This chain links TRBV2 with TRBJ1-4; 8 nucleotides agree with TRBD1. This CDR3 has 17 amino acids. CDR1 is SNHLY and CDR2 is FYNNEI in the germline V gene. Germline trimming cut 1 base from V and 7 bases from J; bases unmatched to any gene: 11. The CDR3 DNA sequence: TGTGCCAGCAGTGAAGATATTGGACAGGGACAAAGTGAAAAACTGTTTTTT. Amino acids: CASSEDIGQGQSEKLFF. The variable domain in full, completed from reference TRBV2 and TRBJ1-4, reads EPEVTQTPSHQVTQMGQEVILRCVPISNHLYFYWYRQILGQKVEFLVSFYNNEISEKSEIFDDQFSVERPDGSNFTLKIRSTKLEDSAMYFCASSEDIGQGQSEKLFFGSGTQLSVL.

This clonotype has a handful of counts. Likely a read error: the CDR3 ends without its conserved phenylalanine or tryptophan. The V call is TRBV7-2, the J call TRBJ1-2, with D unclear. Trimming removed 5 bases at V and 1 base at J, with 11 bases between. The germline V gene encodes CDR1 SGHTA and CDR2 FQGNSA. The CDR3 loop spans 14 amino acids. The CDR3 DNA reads TGTGCCAGCAGCATTGGCGGATTTAACTATGGCTACACCCTC. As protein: CASSIGGFNYGYTL.

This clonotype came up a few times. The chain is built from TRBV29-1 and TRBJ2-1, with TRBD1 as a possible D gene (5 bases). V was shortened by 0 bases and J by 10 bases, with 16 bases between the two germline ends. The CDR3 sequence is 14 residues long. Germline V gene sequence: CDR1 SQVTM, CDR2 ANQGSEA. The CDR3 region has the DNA TGCAGCGTTGAAGAAGGACACAACCCCAGGGAGCAGTTCTTC. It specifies CSVEEGHNPREQFF.

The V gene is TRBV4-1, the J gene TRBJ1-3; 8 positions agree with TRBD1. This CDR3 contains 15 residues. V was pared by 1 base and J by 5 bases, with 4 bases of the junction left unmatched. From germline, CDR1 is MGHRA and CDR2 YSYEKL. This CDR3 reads CASSQVQGARNTIYF. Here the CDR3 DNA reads TGCGCCAGCAGCCAAGTTCAGGGGGCCAGAAACACCATATATTTT.

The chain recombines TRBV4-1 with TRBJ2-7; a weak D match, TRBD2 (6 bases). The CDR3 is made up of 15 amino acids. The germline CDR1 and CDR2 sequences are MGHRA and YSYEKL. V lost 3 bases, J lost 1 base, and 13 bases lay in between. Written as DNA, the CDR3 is TGCGCCAGCAGCCACCTCGGGAGTAGGTCCTACGAGCAGTACTTC. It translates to CASSHLGSRSYEQYF.

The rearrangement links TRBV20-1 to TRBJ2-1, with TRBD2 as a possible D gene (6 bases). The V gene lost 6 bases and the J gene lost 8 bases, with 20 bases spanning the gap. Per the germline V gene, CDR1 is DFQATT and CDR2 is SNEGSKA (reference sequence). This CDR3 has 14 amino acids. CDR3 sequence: CSARTGSGLDEQFF. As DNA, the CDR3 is TGCAGTGCCCGAACCGGGAGCGGGTTGGATGAGCAGTTCTTC.

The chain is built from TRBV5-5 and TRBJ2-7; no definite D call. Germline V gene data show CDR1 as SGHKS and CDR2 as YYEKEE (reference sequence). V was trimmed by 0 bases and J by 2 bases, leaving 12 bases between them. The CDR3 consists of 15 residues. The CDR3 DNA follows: TGTGCCAGCAGCTTGGATGCTCCGGTAACCTACGAGCAGTACTTC. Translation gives CASSLDAPVTYEQYF. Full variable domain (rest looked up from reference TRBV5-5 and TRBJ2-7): DAGVTQSPTHLIKTRGQQVTLRCSPISGHKSVSWYQQVLGQGPQFIFQYYEKEERGRGNFPDRFSARQFPNYSSELNVNALLLGDSALYLCASSLDAPVTYEQYFGPGTRLTVT.

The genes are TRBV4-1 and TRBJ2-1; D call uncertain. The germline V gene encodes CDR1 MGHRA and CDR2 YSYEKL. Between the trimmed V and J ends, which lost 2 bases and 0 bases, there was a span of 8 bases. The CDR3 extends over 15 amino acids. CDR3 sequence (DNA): TGCGCCAGCAGCCAACACTTGATCTCCTACAATGAGCAGTTCTTC. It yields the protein CASSQHLISYNEQFF.

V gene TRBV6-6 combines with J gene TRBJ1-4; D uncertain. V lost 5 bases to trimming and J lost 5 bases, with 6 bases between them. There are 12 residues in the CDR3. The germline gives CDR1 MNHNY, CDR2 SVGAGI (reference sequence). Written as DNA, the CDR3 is TGTGCCAGCAGTCCGTACAATGAAAAACTGTTTTTT. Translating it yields CASSPYNEKLFF.

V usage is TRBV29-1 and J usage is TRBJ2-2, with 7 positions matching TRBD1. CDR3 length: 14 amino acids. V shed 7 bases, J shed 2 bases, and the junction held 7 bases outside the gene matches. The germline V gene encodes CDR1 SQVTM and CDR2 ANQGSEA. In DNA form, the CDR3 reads TGCAGCGCCCCGGGACAGCCCAACACCGGGGAGCTGTTTTTT. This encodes CSAPGQPNTGELFF.

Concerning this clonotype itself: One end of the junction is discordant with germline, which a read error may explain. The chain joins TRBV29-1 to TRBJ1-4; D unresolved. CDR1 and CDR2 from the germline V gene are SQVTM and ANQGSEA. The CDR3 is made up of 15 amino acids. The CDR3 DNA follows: TGCAGCGCTGAAGGTCCTCCTAAAGGTGGTGAAAAACTGTTTTTT. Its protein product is CSAEGPPKGGEKLFF. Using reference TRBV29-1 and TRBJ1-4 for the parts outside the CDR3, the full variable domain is SAVISQKPSRDICQRGTSLTIQCQVDSQVTMMFWYRQQPGQSLTLIATANQGSEATYESGFVIDKFPISRPNLTFSTLTVSNMSPEDSSIYLCSAEGPPKGGEKLFFGSGTQLSVL.

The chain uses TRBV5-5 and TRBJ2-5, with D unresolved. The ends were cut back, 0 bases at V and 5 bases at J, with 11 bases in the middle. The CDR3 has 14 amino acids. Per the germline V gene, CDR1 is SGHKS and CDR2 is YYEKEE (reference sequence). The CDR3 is CASSLVGEWETQYF. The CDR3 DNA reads TGTGCCAGCAGCTTGGTAGGAGAGTGGGAGACCCAGTACTTC.

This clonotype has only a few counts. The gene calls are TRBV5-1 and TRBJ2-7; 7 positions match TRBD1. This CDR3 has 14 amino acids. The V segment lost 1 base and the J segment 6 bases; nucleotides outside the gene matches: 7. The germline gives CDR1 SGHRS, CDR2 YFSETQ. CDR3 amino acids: CASSLKGAVVEQYF. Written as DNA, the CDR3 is TGCGCCAGCAGCTTGAAGGGGGCGGTGGTCGAGCAGTACTTC.

The CDR3: CASSFGTTDTQYF. CDR3 DNA: TGTGCCAGCAGTTTCGGGACTACAGATACGCAGTATTTT. The V gene is TRBV12-3 or TRBV12-4, the J gene TRBJ2-3; tentative D call: TRBD2 (6 bases). The CDR3 spans 13 residues. Trimming stripped 3 bases from V and 3 bases from J, with 7 bases between.

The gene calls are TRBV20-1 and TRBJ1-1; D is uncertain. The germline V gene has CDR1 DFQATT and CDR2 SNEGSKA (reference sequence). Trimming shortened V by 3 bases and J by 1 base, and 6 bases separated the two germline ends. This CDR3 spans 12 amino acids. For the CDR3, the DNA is TGCAGTGCTAGGAGAGGGAACACTGAAGCTTTCTTT. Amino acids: CSARRGNTEAFF.

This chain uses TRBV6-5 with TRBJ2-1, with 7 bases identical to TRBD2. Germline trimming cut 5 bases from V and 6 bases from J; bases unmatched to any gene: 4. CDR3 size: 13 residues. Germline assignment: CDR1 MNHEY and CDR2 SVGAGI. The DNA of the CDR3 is TGTGCCAGCAGTAAGCGGACTAGCAATGAGCAGTTCTTC. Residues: CASSKRTSNEQFF.

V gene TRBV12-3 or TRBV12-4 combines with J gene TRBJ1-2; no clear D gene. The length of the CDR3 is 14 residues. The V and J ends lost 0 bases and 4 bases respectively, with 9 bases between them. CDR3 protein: CASSLAEPSYGYTF. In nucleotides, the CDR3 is TGTGCCAGCAGTTTAGCGGAACCCTCCTATGGCTACACCTTC.

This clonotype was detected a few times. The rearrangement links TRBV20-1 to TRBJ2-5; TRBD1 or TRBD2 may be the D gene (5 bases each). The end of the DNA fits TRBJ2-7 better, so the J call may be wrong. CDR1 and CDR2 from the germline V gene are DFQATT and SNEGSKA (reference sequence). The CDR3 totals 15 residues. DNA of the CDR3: TGCAGTGCTAGGTTTATTGGGGACCCTCTCTACGAGCAGTACTTC. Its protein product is CSARFIGDPLYEQYF.

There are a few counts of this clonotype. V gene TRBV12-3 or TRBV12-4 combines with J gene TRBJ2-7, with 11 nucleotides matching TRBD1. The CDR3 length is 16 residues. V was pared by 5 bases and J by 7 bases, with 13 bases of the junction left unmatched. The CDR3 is CASSNPGTGGRGEQYF. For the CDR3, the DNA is TGTGCCAGCAGTAACCCCGGGACAGGGGGTCGGGGTGAGCAGTACTTC.

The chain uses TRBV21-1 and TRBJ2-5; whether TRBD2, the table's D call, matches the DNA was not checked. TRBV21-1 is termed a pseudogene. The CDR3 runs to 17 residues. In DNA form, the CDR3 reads TGTGCCAGCAGCGACCGACTAGCGGGGGAGAATCAAGAGACCCAGTACTTC. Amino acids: CASSDRLAGENQETQYF.

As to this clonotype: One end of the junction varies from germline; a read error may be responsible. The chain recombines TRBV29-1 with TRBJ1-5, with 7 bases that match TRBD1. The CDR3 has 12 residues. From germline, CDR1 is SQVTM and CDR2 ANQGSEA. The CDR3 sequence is CSVVSGGQPQRF. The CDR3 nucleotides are TGCAGCGTTGTCTCAGGGGGACAGCCCCAGCGTTTT.

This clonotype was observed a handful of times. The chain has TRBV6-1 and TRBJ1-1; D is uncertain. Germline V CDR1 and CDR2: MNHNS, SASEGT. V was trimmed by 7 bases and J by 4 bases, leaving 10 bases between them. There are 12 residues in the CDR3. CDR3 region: CASIIGPTEAFF. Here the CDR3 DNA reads TGTGCCAGCATAATAGGGCCCACTGAAGCTTTCTTT.

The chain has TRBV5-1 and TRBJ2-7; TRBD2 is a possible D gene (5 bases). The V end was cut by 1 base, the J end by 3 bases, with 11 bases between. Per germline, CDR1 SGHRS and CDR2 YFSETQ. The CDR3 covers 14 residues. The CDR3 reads CASSLYGIFYEQYF. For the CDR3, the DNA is TGCGCCAGCAGCTTGTACGGGATCTTCTACGAGCAGTACTTC. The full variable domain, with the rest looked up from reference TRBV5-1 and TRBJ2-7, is KAGVTQTPRYLIKTRGQQVTLSCSPISGHRSVSWYQQTPGQGLQFLFEYFSETQRNKGNFPGRFSGRQFSNSRSEMNVSTLELGDSALYLCASSLYGIFYEQYFGPGTRLTVT.

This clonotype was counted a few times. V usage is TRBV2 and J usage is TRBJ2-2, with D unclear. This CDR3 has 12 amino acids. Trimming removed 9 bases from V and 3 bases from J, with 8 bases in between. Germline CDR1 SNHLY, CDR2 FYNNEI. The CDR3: CASKNYTGELFF. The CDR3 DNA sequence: TGTGCCAGTAAGAATTACACCGGGGAGCTGTTTTTT.

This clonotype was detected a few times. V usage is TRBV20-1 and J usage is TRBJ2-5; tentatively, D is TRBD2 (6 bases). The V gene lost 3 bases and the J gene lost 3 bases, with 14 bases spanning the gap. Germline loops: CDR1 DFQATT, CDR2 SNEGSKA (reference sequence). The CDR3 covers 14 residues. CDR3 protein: CSASPYPGEETQYF. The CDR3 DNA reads TGCAGTGCTAGTCCCTACCCGGGGGAAGAGACCCAGTACTTC.